This is a list of T cell receptor beta chains from one sample in a study of CD8+ T cells in alopecia areata. Sequenced by immunoSEQ multiplex PCR; TCRdb stores in-frame clones only, minus some. The data hold nearly 200,000 clones, with 55% to 75% observed a single time. The specimen comprised CD4+ T cells sorted from blood, sampled at week 24, from a patient treated with tofacitinib. All receptors come from a human donor with alopecia areata. Each CDR3 is given without its conserved first and last residue. A clone size is listed for some rows: how often the clone was seen (once, few, many), or a class if it is expanded.

j_call: TRBJ2-5
clone_size: .
v_call: TRBV6-6
cdr3_aa: ASSYRSGETQY

j_call: TRBJ1-2
clone_size: many
v_call: TRBV7-2
cdr3_aa: ASSLAPQPNYGYT

j_call: TRBJ2-1
clone_size: few
v_call: TRBV7-2
cdr3_aa: ASSRTRENEQF

j_call: TRBJ1-1
clone_size: .
v_call: TRBV5-6
cdr3_aa: ASSNPLTMNTEAF

j_call: TRBJ2-3
clone_size: .
v_call: TRBV21-1
cdr3_aa: ASSKVERGDGDTQY

j_call: TRBJ1-6
clone_size: once
v_call: TRBV6-5
cdr3_aa: ASSPGVIYNSPLH

j_call: TRBJ2-7
clone_size: .
v_call: TRBV4-3
cdr3_aa: ASSHPYEQY

j_call: TRBJ2-6
clone_size: few
v_call: TRBV5-1
cdr3_aa: ASSLTRVGASSGANVLT

j_call: TRBJ2-5
clone_size: .
v_call: TRBV29-1
cdr3_aa: SVAGRETQY

j_call: TRBJ1-1
clone_size: .
v_call: TRBV29-1
cdr3_aa: SVRGGGNTEAF

j_call: TRBJ1-1
clone_size: .
v_call: TRBV29-1
cdr3_aa: SVPIQGGTEAF

j_call: TRBJ2-3
clone_size: .
v_call: TRBV30
cdr3_aa: AWSPRGGGITDTQY

j_call: TRBJ2-1
clone_size: .
v_call: TRBV5-1
cdr3_aa: ASHTGEGEQF

j_call: TRBJ2-2
clone_size: .
v_call: TRBV2
cdr3_aa: AVQVRDLNTGELF

j_call: TRBJ2-3
clone_size: .
v_call: TRBV5-1
cdr3_aa: ASSAGFTDTQY

j_call: TRBJ2-5
clone_size: .
v_call: TRBV4-2
cdr3_aa: ASSQDVGETQY

j_call: TRBJ2-1
clone_size: .
v_call: TRBV11-2
cdr3_aa: ASRPRDLFPYNEQF

j_call: TRBJ2-5
clone_size: .
v_call: TRBV28
cdr3_aa: ASSSTGTTKETQY

j_call: TRBJ1-5
clone_size: few
v_call: TRBV30
cdr3_aa: AWAQGTQPQH

j_call: TRBJ1-4
clone_size: few
v_call: TRBV7-9
cdr3_aa: ASQRTSFNEKLF

j_call: TRBJ2-5
clone_size: many
v_call: TRBV28
cdr3_aa: ASTTRGQETQY

j_call: TRBJ1-2
clone_size: .
v_call: TRBV6-5
cdr3_aa: ASINPAAPYGYT

j_call: TRBJ2-1
clone_size: few
v_call: TRBV5-1
cdr3_aa: ASSLGTSGYDNEQF

j_call: TRBJ2-2
clone_size: .
v_call: TRBV7-3
cdr3_aa: ASSLTRRQGPNAATGELF

j_call: TRBJ2-5
clone_size: .
v_call: TRBV15
cdr3_aa: ATRAGLQETQY

j_call: TRBJ2-5
clone_size: .
v_call: TRBV29-1
cdr3_aa: SVPPWEGETQY

j_call: TRBJ1-2
clone_size: .
v_call: TRBV7-6
cdr3_aa: ASSLVSGTHYGYT

j_call: TRBJ1-5
clone_size: .
v_call: TRBV7-9
cdr3_aa: ASSWAGDSNQPQH